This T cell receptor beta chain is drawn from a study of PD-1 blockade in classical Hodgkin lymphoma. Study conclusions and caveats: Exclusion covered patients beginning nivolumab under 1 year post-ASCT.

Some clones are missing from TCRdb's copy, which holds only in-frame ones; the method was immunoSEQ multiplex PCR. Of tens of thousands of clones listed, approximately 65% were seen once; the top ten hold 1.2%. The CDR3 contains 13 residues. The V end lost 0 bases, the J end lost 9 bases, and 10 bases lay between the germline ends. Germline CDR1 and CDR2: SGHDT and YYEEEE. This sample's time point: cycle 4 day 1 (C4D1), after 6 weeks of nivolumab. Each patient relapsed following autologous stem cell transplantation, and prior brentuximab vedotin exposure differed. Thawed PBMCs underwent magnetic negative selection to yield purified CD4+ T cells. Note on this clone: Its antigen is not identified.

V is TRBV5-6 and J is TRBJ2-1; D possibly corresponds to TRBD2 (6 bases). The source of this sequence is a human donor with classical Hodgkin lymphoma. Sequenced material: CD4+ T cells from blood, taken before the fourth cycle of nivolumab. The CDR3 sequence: CASSLVEGGEQFF. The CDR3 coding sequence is TGTGCCAGCAGCTTGGTAGAGGGAGGTGAGCAGTTCTTC.